This T cell receptor beta chain was profiled in a study of cytomegalovirus exposure and HLA in healthy donors. The PCR was carried out with 60 Vbeta primers and 13 Jbeta primers. Some clones are missing from TCRdb's copy, which holds only in-frame ones; the method was immunoSEQ multiplex PCR. The sample has some 120,000 clones; 65% to 80% are singletons. Material: PBMCs. The receptor's source is a human donor in good health.

The CDR3 DNA reads TGCGCCAGCAGCCAAGGGATTAGCGGCACAGATACGCAGTATTTT. This sequence encodes CASSQGISGTDTQYF. V and J are TRBV4-1 and TRBJ2-3; perhaps TRBD2 as D (5 bases). This CDR3 spans 15 amino acids. Trimming took off 1 base at V and 1 base at J, with 9 bases between the two ends. Germline CDR1 is MGHRA and CDR2 is YSYEKL.